This T cell receptor beta chain was sequenced during a study of cytomegalovirus exposure and HLA in healthy donors. About the study: Clustering assigned 70% to 90% of the approximately 400 genotyped donors to the Caucasian-associated ancestry cluster.

The CDR3 length is 14 residues. J gave up 4 bases and V 5 bases, and 6 bases lay outside the gene matches. In germline, CDR1 is ENHRY, CDR2 SYGVKD. 60 Vbeta and 13 Jbeta primers were used in PCR. This table comes from immunoSEQ multiplex PCR, and its TCRdb copy is limited to in-frame clones, with some not included. The data contain 150,000 to 200,000 clones, approximately 72% of them singletons. Sequenced material: PBMCs. This chain connects TRBV10-3 to TRBJ2-7; 9 bases are a match to TRBD1. This receptor was identified in a man aged 40-55 years in good health and CMV-seropositive. The chain's CDR3 is CAISSDRGEYEQYF. CDR3 nucleotides: TGTGCCATCAGTTCCGACAGGGGGGAATACGAGCAGTACTTC.